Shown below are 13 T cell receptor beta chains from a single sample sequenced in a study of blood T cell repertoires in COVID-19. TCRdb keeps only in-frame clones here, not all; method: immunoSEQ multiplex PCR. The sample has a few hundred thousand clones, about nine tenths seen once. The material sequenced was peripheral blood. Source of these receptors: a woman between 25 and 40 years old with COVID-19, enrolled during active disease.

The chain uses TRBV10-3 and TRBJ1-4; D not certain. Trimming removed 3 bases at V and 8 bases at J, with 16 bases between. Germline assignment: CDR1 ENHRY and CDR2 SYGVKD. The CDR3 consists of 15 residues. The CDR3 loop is CAISEHPGLGEKLFF. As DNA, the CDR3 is TGTGCCATCAGTGAACACCCGGGTCTTGGGGAAAAACTGTTTTTT.

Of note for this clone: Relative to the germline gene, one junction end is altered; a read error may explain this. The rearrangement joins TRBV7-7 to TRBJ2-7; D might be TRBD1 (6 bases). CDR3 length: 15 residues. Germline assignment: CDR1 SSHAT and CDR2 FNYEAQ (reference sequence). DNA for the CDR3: TGTGCTAGCAGCTTAGAAGGACAGTTCTCCTACGAGCAGTACTTC. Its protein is CASSLEGQFSYEQYF.

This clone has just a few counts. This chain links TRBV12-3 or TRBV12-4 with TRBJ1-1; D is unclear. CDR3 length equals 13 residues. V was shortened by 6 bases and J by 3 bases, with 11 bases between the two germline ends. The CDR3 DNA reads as TGTGCCAGCAGGGAAACAGTGGACACTGAAGCTTTCTTT. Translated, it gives CASRETVDTEAFF.

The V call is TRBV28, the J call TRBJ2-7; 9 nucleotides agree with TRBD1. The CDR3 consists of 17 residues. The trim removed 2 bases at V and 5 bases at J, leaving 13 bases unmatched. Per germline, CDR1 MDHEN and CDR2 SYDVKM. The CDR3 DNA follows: TGTGCCAGCAGTTTAAGGAGGTGGAGACAGGGGGGCCACGAGCAGTACTTC. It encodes CASSLRRWRQGGHEQYF.

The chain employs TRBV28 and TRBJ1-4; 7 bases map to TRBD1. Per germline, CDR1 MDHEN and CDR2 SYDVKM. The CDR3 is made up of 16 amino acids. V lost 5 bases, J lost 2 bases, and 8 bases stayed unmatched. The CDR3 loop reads CASSKQGFGTNEKLFF. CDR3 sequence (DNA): TGTGCCAGCAGTAAACAGGGGTTCGGGACTAATGAAAAACTGTTTTTT. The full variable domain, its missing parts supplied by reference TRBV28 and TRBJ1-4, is DVKVTQSSRYLVKRTGEKVFLECVQDMDHENMFWYRQDPGLGLRLIYFSYDVKMKEKGDIPEGYSVSREKKERFSLILESASTNQTSMYLCASSKQGFGTNEKLFFGSGTQLSVL.

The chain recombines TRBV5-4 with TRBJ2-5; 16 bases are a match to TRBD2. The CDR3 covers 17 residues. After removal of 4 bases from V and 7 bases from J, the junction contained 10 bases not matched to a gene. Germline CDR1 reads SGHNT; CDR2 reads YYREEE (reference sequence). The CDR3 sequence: CASSLDGTSGRGATQYF. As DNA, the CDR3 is TGTGCCAGCAGCCTAGATGGGACTAGCGGGAGGGGGGCGACCCAGTACTTC.

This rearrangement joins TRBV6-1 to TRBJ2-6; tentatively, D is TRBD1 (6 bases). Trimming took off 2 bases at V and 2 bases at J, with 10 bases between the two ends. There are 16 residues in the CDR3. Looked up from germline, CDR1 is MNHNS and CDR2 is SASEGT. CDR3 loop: CASSESPGAGANVLTF. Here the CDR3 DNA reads TGTGCCAGCAGTGAATCCCCAGGGGCTGGGGCCAACGTCCTGACTTTC.

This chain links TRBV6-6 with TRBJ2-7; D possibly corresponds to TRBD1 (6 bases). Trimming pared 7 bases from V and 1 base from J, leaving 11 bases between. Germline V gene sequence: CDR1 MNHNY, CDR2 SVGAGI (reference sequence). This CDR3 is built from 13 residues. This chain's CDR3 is CASMTGPSYEQYF. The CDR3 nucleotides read TGTGCCAGCATGACAGGCCCATCCTACGAGCAGTACTTC.

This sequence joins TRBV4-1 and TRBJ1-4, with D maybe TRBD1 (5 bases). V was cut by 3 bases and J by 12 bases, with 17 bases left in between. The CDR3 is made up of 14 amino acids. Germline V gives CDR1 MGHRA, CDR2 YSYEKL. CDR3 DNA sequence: TGCGCCAGCAGCCATAACGACAGCCCTTTGGAACTGTTTTTT. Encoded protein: CASSHNDSPLELFF.

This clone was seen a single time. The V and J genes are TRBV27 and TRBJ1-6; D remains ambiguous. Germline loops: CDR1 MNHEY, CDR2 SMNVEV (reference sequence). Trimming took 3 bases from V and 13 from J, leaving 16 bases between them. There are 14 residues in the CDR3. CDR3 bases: TGTGCCAGCAGTTTGGGCCCAGCCGGTTTGCCCCTCCACTTT. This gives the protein CASSLGPAGLPLHF.

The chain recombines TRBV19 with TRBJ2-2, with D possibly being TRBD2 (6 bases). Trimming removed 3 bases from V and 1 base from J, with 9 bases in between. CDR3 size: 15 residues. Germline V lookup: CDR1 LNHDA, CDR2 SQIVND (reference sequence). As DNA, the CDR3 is TGTGCCAGTAGTATGTTTAGCGGGAACACCGGGGAGCTGTTTTTT. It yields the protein CASSMFSGNTGELFF.

CDR3 loop: CSVGGAQGAFF. As DNA, the CDR3 is TGCAGCGTTGGGGGAGCCCAAGGGGCTTTCTTT. This chain uses TRBV29-1 with TRBJ1-1, with D hard to call. This CDR3 is 11 amino acids long. Trimming cost V 4 bases and J 11 bases, with 14 bases left between them. Germline CDR1 reads SQVTM; CDR2 reads ANQGSEA.

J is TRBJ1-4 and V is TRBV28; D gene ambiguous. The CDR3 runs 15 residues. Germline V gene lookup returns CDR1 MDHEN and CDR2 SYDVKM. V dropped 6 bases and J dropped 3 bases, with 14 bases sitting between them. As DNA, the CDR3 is TGTGCCAGCAGCCATCGAGGCACCGCTAATGAAAAACTGTTTTTT. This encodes CASSHRGTANEKLFF.